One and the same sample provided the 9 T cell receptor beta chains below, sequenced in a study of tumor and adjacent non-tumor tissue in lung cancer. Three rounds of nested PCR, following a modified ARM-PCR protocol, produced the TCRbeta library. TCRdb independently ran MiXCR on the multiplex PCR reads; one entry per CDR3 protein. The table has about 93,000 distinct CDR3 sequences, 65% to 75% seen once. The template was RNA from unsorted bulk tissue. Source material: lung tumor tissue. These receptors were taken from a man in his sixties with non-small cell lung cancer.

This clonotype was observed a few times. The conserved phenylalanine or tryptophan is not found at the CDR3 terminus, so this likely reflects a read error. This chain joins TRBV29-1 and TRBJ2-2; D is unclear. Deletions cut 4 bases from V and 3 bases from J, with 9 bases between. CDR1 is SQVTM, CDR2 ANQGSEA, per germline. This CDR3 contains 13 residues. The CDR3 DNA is TGCAGCGTTGTCGGCGTCGACACCGGGGAGCTGTTTTAT. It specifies CSVVGVDTGELFY.

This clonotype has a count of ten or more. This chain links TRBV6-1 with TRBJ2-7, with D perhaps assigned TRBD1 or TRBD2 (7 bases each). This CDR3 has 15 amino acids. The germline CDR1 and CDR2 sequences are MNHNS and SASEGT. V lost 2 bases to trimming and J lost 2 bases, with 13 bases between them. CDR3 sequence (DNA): TGTGCCAGCAGTGAAAGTGCAGGGGGGGCCTACGAGCAGTACTTC. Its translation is CASSESAGGAYEQYF.

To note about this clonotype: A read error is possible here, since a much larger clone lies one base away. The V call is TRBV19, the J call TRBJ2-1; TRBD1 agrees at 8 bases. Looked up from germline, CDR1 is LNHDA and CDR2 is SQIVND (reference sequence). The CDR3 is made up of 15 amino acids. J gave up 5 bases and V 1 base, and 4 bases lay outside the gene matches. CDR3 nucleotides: TGTGCCAGTAGTATAGCGGGACAGGTCAACAATGAGCAGTTCTTC. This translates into CASSIAGQVNNEQFF.

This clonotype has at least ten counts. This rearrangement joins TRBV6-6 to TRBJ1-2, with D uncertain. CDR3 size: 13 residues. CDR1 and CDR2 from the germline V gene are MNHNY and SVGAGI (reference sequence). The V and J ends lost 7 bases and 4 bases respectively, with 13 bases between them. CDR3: CASTSKEGYGYTF. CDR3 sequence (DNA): TGTGCCAGCACCTCCAAGGAGGGCTATGGCTACACCTTC.

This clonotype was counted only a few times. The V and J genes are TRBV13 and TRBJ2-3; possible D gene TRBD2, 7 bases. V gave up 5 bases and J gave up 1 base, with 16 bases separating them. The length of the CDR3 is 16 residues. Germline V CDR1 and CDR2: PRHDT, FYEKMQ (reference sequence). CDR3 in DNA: TGTGCCAGCAGCCCCCCGGCGGGGGCGGGCACAGATACGCAGTATTTT. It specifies CASSPPAGAGTDTQYF.

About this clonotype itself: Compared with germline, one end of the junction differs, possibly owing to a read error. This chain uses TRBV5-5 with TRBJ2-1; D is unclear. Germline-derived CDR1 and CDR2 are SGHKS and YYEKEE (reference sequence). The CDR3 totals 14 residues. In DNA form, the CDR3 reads TGTGCCAGCGGCTTGGTTCTCTCCTACAATGAGCAGTTCTTC. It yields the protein CASGLVLSYNEQFF.

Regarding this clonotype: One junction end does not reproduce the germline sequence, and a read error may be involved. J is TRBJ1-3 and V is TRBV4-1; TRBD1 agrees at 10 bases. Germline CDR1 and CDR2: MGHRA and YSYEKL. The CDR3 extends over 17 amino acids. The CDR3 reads CASSQALGQGIRNTIYF. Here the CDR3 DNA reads TGCGCCAGCAGCCAAGCCCTGGGACAGGGGATAAGAAACACAATATATTTT.

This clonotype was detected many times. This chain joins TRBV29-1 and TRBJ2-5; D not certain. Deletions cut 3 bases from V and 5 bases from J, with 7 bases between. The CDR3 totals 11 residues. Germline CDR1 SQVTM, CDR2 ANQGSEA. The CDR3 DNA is TGCAGCGTTGATGGTGGGGAGACCCAGTACTTC. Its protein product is CSVDGGETQYF.

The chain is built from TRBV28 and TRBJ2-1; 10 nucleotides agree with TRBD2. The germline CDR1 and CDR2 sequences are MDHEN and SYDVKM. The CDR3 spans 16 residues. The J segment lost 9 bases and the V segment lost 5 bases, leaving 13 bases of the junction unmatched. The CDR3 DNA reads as TGTGCCAGCAGTACCGTCGGGACTAGCGATCGCAGTGAGCAGTTCTTC. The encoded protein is CASSTVGTSDRSEQFF. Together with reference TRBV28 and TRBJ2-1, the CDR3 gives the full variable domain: DVKVTQSSRYLVKRTGEKVFLECVQDMDHENMFWYRQDPGLGLRLIYFSYDVKMKEKGDIPEGYSVSREKKERFSLILESASTNQTSMYLCASSTVGTSDRSEQFFGPGTRLTVL.